The next 21 T cell receptor beta chains were all read from a single sample in a study of CD8 T cells in ankylosing spondylitis. TCRdb reprocessed the 5' RACE reads via MiXCR and lists one record per CDR3 protein. This table holds 85,000 to 100,000 distinct CDR3 sequences, about 9.1% found once. Input material: blood, either unsorted or a sorted T cell fraction (not recorded which). Every receptor here comes from a male donor with ankylosing spondylitis or in good health (not recorded which).

Concerning this clonotype: This may stem from a read error, because a much larger clone lies one nucleotide away. CDR3 amino acids: CTSRADITPYEQYF. CDR3 bases: TGCACCAGCAGAGCCGACATTACCCCGTACGAGCAGTACTTC. The chain recombines TRBV5-1 with TRBJ2-7; D gene ambiguous. This CDR3 contains 14 residues. Germline CDR1 reads SGHRS; CDR2 reads YFSETQ. The full variable domain, in which reference TRBV5-1 and TRBJ2-7 provide the parts outside the CDR3, is KAGVTQTPRYLIKTRGQQVTLSCSPISGHRSVSWYQQTPGQGLQFLFEYFSETQRNKGNFPGRFSGRQFSNSRSEMNVSTLELGDSALYLCTSRADITPYEQYFGPGTRLTVT.

This clonotype was detected many times. The chain carries TRBV20-1 and TRBJ2-2; D gene ambiguous. In germline, CDR1 is DFQATT, CDR2 SNEGSKA (reference sequence). This CDR3 comprises 15 residues. Trimming left V 0 bases short and J 0 bases short, with 8 bases between. In DNA form, the CDR3 reads TGCAGTGCTAGAGATAGTATAACGAACACCGGGGAGCTGTTTTTT. Protein product: CSARDSITNTGELFF.

This clonotype was picked up many times. The chain uses TRBV5-1 and TRBJ2-3, with 9 bases identical to TRBD2. J lost 6 bases, V lost 5 bases, and 13 bases had no gene match. Germline CDR1 reads SGHRS; CDR2 reads YFSETQ. The CDR3 runs 16 residues. In DNA form, the CDR3 reads TGCGCCAGCAGAAGGGGTAGCGGGGGACCCGAGGATACGCAGTATTTT. Translating gives CASRRGSGGPEDTQYF.

This clonotype was seen ten or more times. The J gene is TRBJ1-1, the V gene TRBV15; no clear D. Germline V gives CDR1 LNHNV, CDR2 YYDKDF (reference sequence). This CDR3 has 12 amino acids. V dropped 1 base and J dropped 10 bases, with 10 bases sitting between them. The CDR3 spells CATSRVRGPAFF. The CDR3 region has the DNA TGTGCCACCAGCAGAGTTCGCGGACCAGCTTTCTTT. The full variable domain, rest sourced from reference TRBV15 and TRBJ1-1, is DAMVIQNPRYQVTQFGKPVTLSCSQTLNHNVMYWYQQKSSQAPKLLFHYYDKDFNNEADTPDNFQSRRPNTSFCFLDIRSPGLGDTAMYLCATSRVRGPAFFGQGTRLTVV.

The chain has TRBV7-6 and TRBJ1-6; D might be TRBD1 (5 bases). This CDR3 is built from 14 residues. The V gene's germline CDR1 is SGHVS and CDR2 FNYEAQ. V gave up 7 bases and J gave up 7 bases, with 14 bases separating them. CDR3 bases: TGTGCCAGCACCCTAAGTGGGGGGAATTCACCCCTCCACTTT. Translated, it gives CASTLSGGNSPLHF.

Note on this clonotype: A clone one base away is much larger, so this may be a read error. The chain uses TRBV5-6 and TRBJ1-1; possibly TRBD1 for D (6 bases). This CDR3 comprises 13 residues. Germline V gene lookup returns CDR1 SGHDT and CDR2 YYEEEE. The CDR3 DNA follows: TGTGCCAGCAGCTCAGGGGTAGTCGCTGAAACTTTCTTT. Its protein product is CASSSGVVAETFF.

This clonotype was found many times. The chain combines TRBV2 with TRBJ1-2, with D possibly TRBD1 on 5 matching bases. The germline gives CDR1 SNHLY, CDR2 FYNNEI. The CDR3 contains 13 residues. V was clipped by 11 bases and J by 1 base, with 14 bases between them. CDR3 in DNA: TGTGCCGTCCCGGGGGTCAATAACTATGGCTACACCTTC. This sequence encodes CAVPGVNNYGYTF. Full variable domain (rest looked up from reference TRBV2 and TRBJ1-2): EPEVTQTPSHQVTQMGQEVILRCVPISNHLYFYWYRQILGQKVEFLVSFYNNEISEKSEIFDDQFSVERPDGSNFTLKIRSTKLEDSAMYFCAVPGVNNYGYTFGSGTRLTVV.

This clonotype was picked up many times. The chain links TRBV6-1 to TRBJ2-7; D is unclear. V lost 6 bases and J lost 3, with 15 bases in between. Per germline, CDR1 MNHNS and CDR2 SASEGT. This CDR3 is 14 amino acids long. CDR3 protein: CASSPIGVIYEQYF. CDR3 sequence (DNA): TGTGCCAGCAGCCCTATTGGGGTGATCTACGAGCAGTACTTC.

This clonotype has a handful of counts. The chain has TRBV2 and TRBJ2-1; D is ambiguous. From germline, CDR1 is SNHLY and CDR2 FYNNEI. Trimming took 5 bases from V and 9 from J, leaving 5 bases between them. The CDR3 extends over 10 amino acids. CDR3 in amino acids: CASSFFEQFF. In nucleotides, the CDR3 is TGTGCCAGCAGTTTTTTTGAGCAGTTCTTC.

The table lists this clonotype with many counts. The CDR3 loop reads CASSPLPGQGPAFF. The CDR3 nucleotides read TGTGCCAGCAGCCCCCTCCCGGGTCAGGGGCCAGCTTTCTTT. The chain carries TRBV6-2 or TRBV6-3 and TRBJ1-1; D may be TRBD1 (6 bases). The V end was cut by 6 bases, the J end by 10 bases, with 21 bases between. CDR3 length equals 14 residues. Germline-derived CDR1 and CDR2 are MNHEY and SVGEGT.

This clonotype occurred many times. The genes are TRBV3-1 and TRBJ2-1, with D perhaps given as TRBD1 or TRBD2 (6 bases each). Trimming stripped 0 bases from V and 2 bases from J, with 17 bases between. The germline V gene has CDR1 LGHDT and CDR2 YNNKEL (reference sequence). The CDR3 is 18 residues long. The CDR3 bases are TGTGCCAGCAGCCAAGATCGTGGTAGGGGGGACCCCTACAATGAGCAGTTCTTC. It codes for CASSQDRGRGDPYNEQFF.

Concerning this clonotype itself: Its ends do not fully match the called genes, so a read error is possible. This chain connects TRBV6-5 to TRBJ2-2, with unresolved D. The CDR3 totals 16 residues. Per the germline V gene, CDR1 is MNHEY and CDR2 is SVGAGI. The CDR3: CANSFGAGIDTGELFF. CDR3 nucleotide sequence: TGTGCCAACAGTTTCGGAGCAGGAATTGACACCGGGGAGCTGTTTTTT.

In this sample, this clonotype turned up many times. This chain connects TRBV7-2 to TRBJ1-2; D may be TRBD1 (5 bases). Germline CDR1 is SGHTA and CDR2 is FQGNSA. The V end lost 5 bases, the J end lost 12 bases, and 19 bases lay between the germline ends. The CDR3 sequence is 13 residues long. The CDR3 spells CASSPTPRAEHTF. The CDR3 DNA sequence: TGTGCCAGCAGCCCAACCCCCAGGGCGGAGCACACCTTC.

In its sample, this clonotype was seen many times. The rearrangement joins TRBV20-1 to TRBJ2-7; 11 bases align to TRBD2. CDR3 length equals 13 residues. The germline V gene encodes CDR1 DFQATT and CDR2 SNEGSKA (reference sequence). With 4 bases clipped from V and 2 bases from J, the junction kept 1 base outside the gene matches. The CDR3 is CSAIAGGPYEQYF. CDR3 nucleotides: TGCAGTGCTATAGCGGGGGGGCCCTACGAGCAGTACTTC.

In regard to this clonotype: Possible read error: a much larger clone is one base away. The chain combines TRBV10-2 with TRBJ2-7; D call uncertain. V was cut by 3 bases and J by 2 bases, with 8 bases left in between. Germline V lookup: CDR1 WSHSY, CDR2 SAAADI. This CDR3 has 13 amino acids. CDR3 in DNA: TGCGCCAGCAGTGAAGGGATCGCCTACGAGCAGTACTTC. Translation gives CASSEGIAYEQYF.

This clonotype was recorded at least ten times. The CDR3 bases are TGTGCCAGCAGCTTAGGGCGTATAGGACTAGCGGTACTCGGGCGGGATACGCAGTATTTT. It is translated as CASSLGRIGLAVLGRDTQYF. The chain is built from TRBV7-2 and TRBJ2-3, with 10 bases identical to TRBD2. The germline V gene encodes CDR1 SGHTA and CDR2 FQGNSA. There are 20 residues in the CDR3. With V trimmed by 1 base and J by 6 bases, 19 bases remained unmatched. Drawing the rest from reference TRBV7-2 and TRBJ2-3, the complete variable domain is GAGVSQSPSNKVTEKGKDVELRCDPISGHTALYWYRQSLGQGLEFLIYFQGNSAPDKSGLPSDRFSAERTGGSVSTLTIQRTQQEDSAVYLCASSLGRIGLAVLGRDTQYFGPGTRLTVL.

This clonotype has ten or more counts. The chain links TRBV24-1 to TRBJ2-3; TRBD2 matches at 12 bases. Germline V gene sequence: CDR1 KGHDR, CDR2 SFDVKD. J gave up 0 bases and V 3 bases, and 6 bases lay outside the gene matches. CDR3 size: 18 residues. CDR3 bases: TGTGCCACCAGTGATCAACGGACTAGCGGGATTAGCACAGATACGCAGTATTTT. This translates into CATSDQRTSGISTDTQYF.

There are many counts of this clonotype. The V and J genes are TRBV5-1 and TRBJ1-4; possible D gene TRBD1, 6 bases. This CDR3 spans 13 amino acids. The V gene lost 0 bases and the J gene lost 7 bases, with 7 bases spanning the gap. CDR1 and CDR2 (germline): SGHRS, YFSETQ. The chain's CDR3 is CASSLDRAEKLFF. Here the CDR3 DNA reads TGCGCCAGCAGCTTGGACAGGGCTGAAAAACTGTTTTTT.

The chain recombines TRBV19 with TRBJ2-7; 7 bases match TRBD2. The V and J ends lost 1 base and 6 bases, in that order; junction bases with no gene match: 6. Germline CDR1 and CDR2: LNHDA and SQIVND (reference sequence). This CDR3 is 14 amino acids long. CDR3 sequence: CASSIAGGGAEQYF. The DNA of the CDR3 is TGTGCCAGTAGTATAGCTGGCGGGGGTGCCGAGCAGTACTTC.

This clonotype showed up many times. V gene TRBV7-8 combines with J gene TRBJ2-7, with D possibly matching TRBD2 (6 bases). V gave up 1 base and J gave up 3 bases, with 13 bases separating them. The V gene's germline CDR1 is SGHVS and CDR2 FQNEAQ. The CDR3 consists of 15 residues. This chain's CDR3 is CASSLGTGGDYEQYF. CDR3 sequence (DNA): TGTGCCAGCAGCTTAGGCACAGGAGGGGACTACGAGCAGTACTTC.

This clonotype was seen many times. V usage is TRBV6-1 and J usage is TRBJ2-5; weak D call: TRBD2 (5 bases). The CDR3 is 14 residues long. Trimming took 6 bases from V and 2 from J, leaving 13 bases between them. The germline gives CDR1 MNHNS, CDR2 SASEGT. CDR3 residues: CASSPERAQETQYF. CDR3 nucleotides: TGTGCCAGCAGCCCGGAGAGGGCACAAGAGACCCAGTACTTC.